The present T cell receptor beta chain was sequenced within a study of T cells in Graves' hyperthyroidism and ophthalmopathy. There are many counts of this clonotype. The PBMCs were sourced from fresh peripheral blood (around 9.9 ml). The CDR3 spans 13 residues. Per the germline V gene, CDR1 is SGHRS and CDR2 is YFSETQ. Trimming pared 3 bases from V and 4 bases from J, leaving 11 bases between. TCR beta CDR3 sequences were amplified from RNA transcripts. Initially, a first-round RT-PCR of the TCR CDR3 employed the HTBI primer set. MiXCR, applied by TCRdb to the multiplex PCR reads, yields one record per CDR3 protein. The table includes approximately 380,000 distinct CDR3 sequences, about a fifth detected once.

The sequence came from a man younger than 35 with Graves' ophthalmopathy. The genes are TRBV5-1 and TRBJ2-7; possibly TRBD1 for D (6 bases). Material for sequencing was blood. The CDR3 is CASSWEQGYEQYF. DNA for the CDR3: TGCGCCAGCAGCTGGGAACAGGGTTACGAGCAGTACTTC.